This TCR beta chain was recorded in a study of blood T cell repertoires in COVID-19. The data were produced by immunoSEQ multiplex PCR, yet TCRdb's version contains in-frame clones alone and is incomplete. The sample holds 200,000 to 250,000 clones, roughly nine tenths seen once. The sequenced material came from PBMCs or T cells enriched from blood (not recorded which). The TCR was taken from a woman between 18 and 29 years old in a cohort exposed to, infected with or recovered from COVID-19 (not recorded which).

The CDR3 is CASSVGYSGSYNEQFF. In DNA, the CDR3 is TGCGCCAGCAGCGTGGGCTACTCAGGCTCCTACAATGAGCAGTTCTTC. The chain links TRBV5-1 to TRBJ2-1; no clear D gene. The CDR3 consists of 16 residues. V lost 4 bases and J lost 0, with 14 bases in between. Germline V CDR1 and CDR2: SGHRS, YFSETQ.